The sequence of this T cell receptor beta chain was determined in a study of immune cell composition in non-small cell lung cancer. V was pared by 5 bases and J by 7 bases, with 11 bases between. The CDR3 is 12 amino acids. Germline V CDR1 and CDR2: MGHDK, SYGVNS. The table came from immunoSEQ multiplex PCR; TCRdb's copy has only in-frame clones and leaves some out. This sample carries about 7,500 clones, roughly three quarters of them seen once, and the ten largest clones take under 8.5%. This clone is medium-sized. The sequenced sample was lung tumor tissue. V usage is TRBV25-1 and J usage is TRBJ1-2, with D unclear. The sequence was collected from a human donor with non-small cell lung cancer. The CDR3 spells CASSPPRGGYTF. The CDR3 region has the DNA TGTGCCAGCAGTCCTCCCCGAGGTGGCTACACCTTC.